A selection of T cell receptor beta chains follows, all from one sample in a study of response to subunit inactivated influenza vaccine. TCRdb itself ran the RT-PCR reads through MiXCR, one entry per CDR3 protein. Here the sample spans some 550,000 distinct CDR3 sequences, around 25% being singletons. This same sample was also taken into another study, of T cells expressing NK-cell markers.

The sample here was CD4+ T cells sorted from PBMCs, taken 11 to 12 days after vaccination. The receptor set was obtained from a man aged 45-65 years who received an inactivated influenza vaccine. CDR3s include the opening cysteine and the closing phenylalanine or tryptophan. The D gene is left open where the match is weak. Not every row has a clone size; where given, it reads once, few, many or a size class.

D,J,V,size,CDR3,DNA
TRBD1,TRBJ2-7,TRBV6-1,few,CASRRDREHFYEQYF,TGTGCCAGCAGACGGGACAGGGAACATTTCTACGAGCAGTACTTC
TRBD2,TRBJ2-1,TRBV12-3/TRBV12-4,few,CASSHGTSGGIYEQFF,TGTGCCAGCAGTCACGGGACTAGCGGGGGTATCTATGAGCAGTTCTTC
-,TRBJ2-3,TRBV30,-,CAWSSVADTQYF,TGTGCCTGGAGCTCCGTCGCAGATACGCAGTATTTT
TRBD1,TRBJ2-1,TRBV5-1,few,CASSSTGTVNNEQFF,TGCGCCAGCAGCTCTACCGGGACAGTCAACAATGAGCAGTTCTTC
TRBD2,TRBJ2-3,TRBV7-2,few,CASRGLARADTQYF,TGTGCCAGCAGAGGACTAGCGAGGGCAGATACGCAGTATTTT
TRBD1,TRBJ1-2,TRBV25-1,-,CASSESGTGVNYGYTF,TGTGCCAGCAGTGAATCGGGGACAGGAGTAAACTATGGCTACACCTTC
TRBD1,TRBJ2-5,TRBV29-1,-,CSARSRGRVETQYF,TGCAGCGCCCGTAGCAGGGGGCGCGTGGAGACCCAGTACTTC
-,TRBJ2-7,TRBV28,many,CASSLNYEQYF,TGTGCCAGCAGTTTAAACTACGAGCAGTACTTC
TRBD2,TRBJ2-5,TRBV6-2/TRBV6-3,-,CASSYSLAGIQETQYF,TGTGCCAGCAGTTACTCACTAGCGGGGATCCAAGAGACCCAGTACTTC
TRBD2,TRBJ2-1,TRBV6-2/TRBV6-3,-,CASSYARREGYNEQFF,TGTGCCAGCAGTTACGCGCGGCGGGAGGGTTACAATGAGCAGTTCTTC
-,TRBJ2-2,TRBV7-2,-,CASSFSGVTNTGELFF,TGTGCCAGCAGCTTCTCGGGGGTGACGAACACCGGGGAGCTGTTTTTT
TRBD2,TRBJ2-1,TRBV29-1,few,CSGTGLAYNEQFF,TGCAGCGGAACGGGACTAGCCTACAATGAGCAGTTCTTC
-,TRBJ2-2,TRBV5-1,-,CASNLGGTNTGELFF,TGCGCCAGCAACCTTGGAGGTACGAACACCGGGGAGCTGTTTTTT
TRBD1,TRBJ1-1,TRBV11-2,few,CASSLDYRGPEAFF,TGTGCCAGCAGCTTAGATTATAGGGGGCCTGAAGCTTTCTTT
-,TRBJ2-7,TRBV15,few,CATSAGQTLSYEQYF,TGTGCCACCAGCGCAGGACAGACATTATCCTACGAGCAGTACTTC
-,TRBJ2-3,TRBV7-2,-,CASSYFGTDTQYF,TGTGCCAGCAGCTATTTTGGCACAGATACGCAGTATTTT
TRBD1,TRBJ1-1,TRBV15,-,CATSSSGQARRWTEAFF,TGTGCCACCAGCAGTTCGGGACAGGCCCGAAGGTGGACTGAAGCTTTCTTT
-,TRBJ1-2,TRBV11-2,-,CASSFYVGANYGYTF,TGTGCCAGCAGCTTTTACGTGGGGGCGAACTATGGCTACACCTTC
-,TRBJ1-2,TRBV20-1,many,CSAYSTGYGYTF,TGCAGTGCTTACTCGACAGGCTATGGCTACACCTTC
TRBD1,TRBJ1-6,TRBV12-3/TRBV12-4,-,CASSDRESNSPLHF,TGTGCCAGCAGTGACAGGGAGAGTAATTCACCCCTCCACTTT
TRBD1,TRBJ2-3,TRBV15,-,CATRGQGGTDTQYF,TGTGCCACCAGGGGACAGGGAGGCACAGATACGCAGTATTTT
TRBD1,TRBJ2-1,TRBV12-3/TRBV12-4,few,CASTKGGSKGEQFF,TGTGCCAGCACAAAAGGGGGCTCAAAGGGTGAGCAGTTCTTC
TRBD2,TRBJ2-7,TRBV5-4,-,CASSPAGVYEQYF,TGTGCCAGCAGTCCCGCGGGGGTGTACGAGCAGTACTTC
-,TRBJ2-1,TRBV6-2/TRBV6-3,-,CASSYPGRWSSYNEQFF,TGTGCCAGCAGTTACCCAGGACGTTGGAGCTCCTACAATGAGCAGTTCTTC
-,TRBJ2-5,TRBV7-9,many,CASSSTRGAETQYF,TGTGCCAGCAGCTCCACCCGGGGCGCAGAGACCCAGTACTTC
-,TRBJ2-7,TRBV5-1,few,CASSAGQTGSYEQYF,TGCGCCAGCAGCGCCGGACAGACCGGATCCTACGAGCAGTACTTC
-,TRBJ1-1,TRBV4-3,-,CASSQKGPAGTEAFF,TGCGCCAGCAGCCAAAAGGGGCCGGCGGGCACTGAAGCTTTCTTT
-,TRBJ2-4,TRBV11-2,-,CASSFTKNIQYF,TGTGCCAGCAGCTTTACCAAAAACATTCAGTACTTC
TRBD1,TRBJ1-3,TRBV12-3/TRBV12-4,-,CASSPRTGGTFGNTIYF,TGTGCCAGCAGTCCACGGACAGGGGGGACTTTTGGAAACACCATATATTTT
TRBD1,TRBJ1-6,TRBV6-5,-,CASSYSGQGGSPLHF,TGTGCCAGCAGTTACTCGGGACAGGGTGGTTCACCCCTCCACTTT
-,TRBJ1-5,TRBV6-1,-,CASSESRGANQPQHF,TGTGCCAGCAGTGAATCCAGGGGTGCAAATCAGCCCCAGCATTTT
TRBD1,TRBJ2-7,TRBV5-4,-,CASSLEQGHEQYF,TGTGCCAGCAGCTTGGAACAGGGGCACGAGCAGTACTTC
-,TRBJ1-5,TRBV7-2,-,CASSQDGTPSNQPQHF,TGTGCCAGCAGCCAAGATGGGACTCCTAGCAATCAGCCCCAGCATTTT
TRBD1,TRBJ2-7,TRBV5-1,-,CASSEWDSSYEQYF,TGCGCCAGCAGCGAATGGGACAGCTCCTACGAGCAGTACTTC
-,TRBJ1-1,TRBV6-5,few,CASSYWARSGKLTEAFF,TGTGCCAGCAGTTACTGGGCTCGGTCCGGCAAACTCACTGAAGCTTTCTTT
-,TRBJ2-1,TRBV11-2,-,CASSLGLVYDEQFF,TGTGCCAGCAGCTTAGGACTAGTGTACGATGAGCAGTTCTTC
TRBD1,TRBJ1-6,TRBV28,-,CASSSSTGNNSPLHF,TGTGCCAGCAGTTCCTCGACAGGGAATAATTCACCCCTCCACTTT
-,TRBJ2-3,TRBV12-3/TRBV12-4,many,CASTQRFGTDTQYF,TGTGCCAGCACCCAAAGGTTCGGCACAGATACGCAGTATTTT
-,TRBJ2-3,TRBV24-1,-,CATSDPFVEDTDTQYF,TGTGCCACCAGTGATCCCTTTGTCGAGGACACAGATACGCAGTATTTT
TRBD1,TRBJ1-2,TRBV28,-,CASSFKGARVGGYTF,TGTGCCAGCAGTTTTAAGGGGGCGCGGGTTGGTGGCTACACCTTC
TRBD1,TRBJ1-2,TRBV28,-,CASRPGQIYGYTF,TGTGCCAGCAGACCGGGACAGATCTATGGCTACACCTTC
-,TRBJ1-5,TRBV12-3/TRBV12-4,few,CASSSRDGGPNQPQHF,TGTGCCAGCAGTTCCCGGGACGGGGGGCCCAATCAGCCCCAGCATTTT
-,TRBJ2-1,TRBV10-3,-,CAIRTVSYNEQFF,TGTGCCATCCGGACAGTCTCCTACAATGAGCAGTTCTTC
TRBD2,TRBJ2-1,TRBV18,-,CASSPPAGDGEQFF,TGTGCCAGCTCACCCCCAGCGGGGGATGGGGAGCAGTTCTTC
-,TRBJ2-7,TRBV28,-,CASSTSSTSYEQYF,TGTGCCAGCAGTACTAGCAGCACTTCCTACGAGCAGTACTTC
TRBD1,TRBJ1-5,TRBV9,-,CASSEGPGQYNQPQHF,TGTGCCAGCAGCGAGGGACCGGGACAGTACAATCAGCCCCAGCATTTT
TRBD1,TRBJ1-2,TRBV27,few,CASSLGQGRQGGYTF,TGTGCCAGCAGTTTAGGACAGGGGAGGCAAGGTGGCTACACCTTC
-,TRBJ2-5,TRBV6-5,few,CASSYRGGQETQYF,TGTGCCAGCAGTTACAGGGGGGGACAAGAGACCCAGTACTTC
-,TRBJ1-5,TRBV7-2,-,CASSLTAQGNQPQHF,TGTGCCAGCAGCCTTACCGCGCAGGGCAATCAGCCCCAGCATTTT
TRBD1,TRBJ1-1,TRBV6-5,few,CASSYRTGGTEAFF,TGTGCCAGCAGTTACCGGACAGGGGGCACTGAAGCTTTCTTT
-,TRBJ2-7,TRBV7-9,few,CASSFRWYEQYF,TGTGCCAGCAGCTTTAGGTGGTACGAGCAGTACTTC
TRBD1,TRBJ2-3,TRBV15,-,CATSSQPGQGTDTQYF,TGTGCCACCAGCAGTCAACCGGGACAGGGCACAGATACGCAGTATTTT
TRBD1,TRBJ2-7,TRBV5-1,few,CASSLAPNRGRTADYYEQYF,TGCGCCAGCAGCTTGGCCCCCAACAGGGGGCGGACTGCCGACTACTACGAGCAGTACTTC
-,TRBJ1-6,TRBV10-3,few,CAISESAGIYNSPLHF,TGTGCCATCAGTGAGTCGGCGGGCATCTATAATTCACCCCTCCACTTT
-,TRBJ2-1,TRBV5-1,few,CASSFGPGRRSSYNEQFF,TGCGCCAGCAGCTTCGGACCCGGGCGAAGGAGCTCCTACAATGAGCAGTTCTTC
TRBD2,TRBJ2-3,TRBV5-4,few,CASSRGQAGALSDTQYF,TGTGCCAGCAGCAGGGGTCAGGCGGGAGCCTTATCAGATACGCAGTATTTT
-,TRBJ1-1,TRBV12-3/TRBV12-4,few,CASSPRGGGNTEAFF,TGTGCCAGCAGTCCCAGGGGAGGGGGGAACACTGAAGCTTTCTTT